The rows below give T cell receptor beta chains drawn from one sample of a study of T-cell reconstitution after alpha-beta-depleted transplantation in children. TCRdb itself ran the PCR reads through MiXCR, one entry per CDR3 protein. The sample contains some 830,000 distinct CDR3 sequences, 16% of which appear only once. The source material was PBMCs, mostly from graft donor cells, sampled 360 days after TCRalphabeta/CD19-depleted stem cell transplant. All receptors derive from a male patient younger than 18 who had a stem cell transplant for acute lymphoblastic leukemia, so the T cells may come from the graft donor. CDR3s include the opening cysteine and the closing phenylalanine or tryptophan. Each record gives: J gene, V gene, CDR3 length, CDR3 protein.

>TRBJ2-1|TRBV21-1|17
CASSKDTKREVYNEQFF
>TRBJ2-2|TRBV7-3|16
CASGSISGDGTGELFF
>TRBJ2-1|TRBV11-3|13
CASSFRGNGEQFF
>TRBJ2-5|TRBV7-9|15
CASSSRSGDQETQYF
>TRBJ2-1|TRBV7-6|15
CASSLLAGGIDEQFF
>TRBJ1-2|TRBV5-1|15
CASSLAGTMLYGYTF
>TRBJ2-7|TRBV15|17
CATSRELTGRKGYEQYF
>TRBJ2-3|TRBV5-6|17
CASSWGGLAGVTDTQYF
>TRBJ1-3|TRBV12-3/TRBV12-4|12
CASSLVGNTIYF
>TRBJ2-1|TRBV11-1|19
CASSLTGGGLAGGRSEQFF
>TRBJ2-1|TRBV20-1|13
CSARAGGHNEQFF
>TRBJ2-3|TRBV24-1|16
CATSDYWQGGTDTQYF
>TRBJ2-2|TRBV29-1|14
CSVPKTFNTGELFF
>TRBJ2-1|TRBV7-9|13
CASRVPRAHEQFF